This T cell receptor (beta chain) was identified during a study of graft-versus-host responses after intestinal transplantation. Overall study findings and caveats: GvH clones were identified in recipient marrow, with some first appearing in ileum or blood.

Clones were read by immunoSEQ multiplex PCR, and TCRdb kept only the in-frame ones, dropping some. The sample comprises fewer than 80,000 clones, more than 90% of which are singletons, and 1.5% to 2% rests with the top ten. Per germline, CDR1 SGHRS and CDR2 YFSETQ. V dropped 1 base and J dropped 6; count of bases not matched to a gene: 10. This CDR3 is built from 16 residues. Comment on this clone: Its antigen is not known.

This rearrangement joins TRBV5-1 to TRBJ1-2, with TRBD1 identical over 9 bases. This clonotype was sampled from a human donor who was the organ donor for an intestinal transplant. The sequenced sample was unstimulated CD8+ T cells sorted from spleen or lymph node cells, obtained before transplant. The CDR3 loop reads CASSLFGTGRANGYTF. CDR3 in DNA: TGCGCCAGCAGCTTGTTCGGGACAGGGAGAGCAAATGGCTACACCTTC.